The 5 T cell receptor beta chains reported below all come from one sample, sequenced in a study of T-cell memory formation after mild COVID-19. MiXCR, run by TCRdb on the 5' RACE reads, gives a single entry per CDR3 protein. The sample holds about 560,000 distinct CDR3 sequences; roughly 17% are singletons and the top ten take 9.5% to 15%. Source material: PBMCs or a T cell subset sorted from them (not recorded which). These receptors were collected from an adult woman who had mild COVID-19 (a few samples of this study predate the infection). Cell type and time point are not known.

This clonotype occurred a few times. The V and J genes are TRBV20-1 and TRBJ2-7; D is unclear. Germline V gene lookup returns CDR1 DFQATT and CDR2 SNEGSKA (reference sequence). The CDR3 is 13 residues long. The CDR3 here is CSPSGGNSYEQYF. The CDR3 DNA follows: TGCAGCCCCTCGGGTGGCAACTCCTACGAGCAGTACTTC.

The rearrangement links TRBV4-1 to TRBJ2-7, with D hard to call. With 0 bases removed from V and 2 bases from J, the gap between germline ends came to 8 bases. This CDR3 contains 14 residues. Germline V lookup: CDR1 MGHRA, CDR2 YSYEKL. CDR3 in DNA: TGCGCCAGCAGCCAAGACAGGCGTACCTACGAGCAGTACTTC. It yields the protein CASSQDRRTYEQYF.

A few counts support this clonotype. The genes are TRBV20-1 and TRBJ2-1, with TRBD2 matching over 9 bases. Germline CDR1 DFQATT, CDR2 SNEGSKA (reference sequence). V dropped 1 base and J dropped 10; count of bases not matched to a gene: 8. The CDR3 runs 14 residues. The CDR3 DNA reads as TGCAGTGCTAGAGTGGCGGGGGGGCTCACGGAGCAGTTCTTC. This codes for CSARVAGGLTEQFF.

This clonotype was seen more than once but under ten times. The J gene is TRBJ2-7, the V gene TRBV20-1; the D gene could be TRBD1 or TRBD2 (5 bases each). The CDR3 contains 13 residues. Germline V lookup: CDR1 DFQATT, CDR2 SNEGSKA (reference sequence). V was clipped by 3 bases and J by 3 bases, with 12 bases between them. The DNA of the CDR3 is TGCAGTGCTAGTGGTAGGGACCTCTACGAGCAGTACTTC. Translation gives CSASGRDLYEQYF.

This clonotype was seen more than once but under ten times. The chain couples TRBV24-1 to TRBJ2-2; 15 bases are a match to TRBD2. The CDR3 is 19 amino acids. CDR1 is KGHDR, CDR2 SFDVKD, per germline. V was clipped by 5 bases and J by 0 bases; unmatched bases: 6. CDR3: CATSALGLAGGTNTGELFF. Written as DNA, the CDR3 is TGTGCCACCAGTGCCCTCGGACTAGCGGGAGGGACGAACACCGGGGAGCTGTTTTTT.